The 18 T cell receptor beta chains in this list originate from one sample, sequenced in a study of Ad26.COV2.S vaccination and SARS-CoV-2 variants. Treatment specified: some 20 received Ad26.COV2.S at low or high dose, single or two shots; five or six received placebo; per-sample allocation not given. After the first vaccine or placebo injection, samples were drawn on day 63. Libraries were prepared by immunoSEQ multiplex PCR; TCRdb keeps only in-frame clonotypes and omits some of them. This table holds 300,000 to 400,000 clones, about 88% found once. The starting material was peripheral blood, obtained in a trial of Ad26.COV2.S vaccine versus placebo. These receptors all come from a person between 18 and 65 years old who received the Ad26.COV2.S COVID-19 vaccine or a placebo.

V is TRBV27 and J is TRBJ2-5; D remains unclear. CDR3 length: 19 amino acids. The V and J ends lost 5 bases and 5 bases respectively, with 30 bases between them. The germline V gene has CDR1 MNHEY and CDR2 SMNVEV (reference sequence). CDR3 residues: CASSLRIQSGVGLLETQYF. The CDR3 DNA follows: TGTGCCAGCAGTCTTCGGATTCAGAGTGGGGTGGGGTTATTGGAGACCCAGTACTTC.

This clone was found a few times. V usage is TRBV4-3 and J usage is TRBJ2-3, with D perhaps matching TRBD2 (6 bases). With 1 base removed from V and 2 bases from J, the gap between germline ends came to 13 bases. Germline V gives CDR1 LGHNA, CDR2 YSLEER. The CDR3 contains 16 residues. The DNA for the CDR3 is TGCGCCAGCAGCCAAGTTGCCGCGGGATTCACAGATACGCAGTATTTT. Its translation: CASSQVAAGFTDTQYF.

This chain connects TRBV5-1 to TRBJ1-5, with D uncertain. The CDR3 runs to 15 residues. The germline gives CDR1 SGHRS, CDR2 YFSETQ. Trimming took 4 bases from V and 0 from J, leaving 11 bases between them. The CDR3 reads CASSTDGYSNQPQHF. CDR3 nucleotide sequence: TGCGCCAGCAGCACCGACGGGTATAGCAATCAGCCCCAGCATTTT.

This clone was seen more than once but under ten times. This chain uses TRBV3-1 (or the pseudogene TRBV3-2) with TRBJ1-6, with TRBD1 matching 7 bases. Germline V lookup: CDR1 LGHDT, CDR2 YNNKEL (reference sequence). V was pared by 1 base and J by 14 bases, with 8 bases of the junction left unmatched. The CDR3 sequence is 14 residues long. The CDR3, as DNA: TGTGCCAGCAGCCAAGTACGGGACAGTCTCACCCTCCACTTT. Translation: CASSQVRDSLTLHF.

V gene TRBV5-6 combines with J gene TRBJ1-5; TRBD1 matches 7 bases. Trimming took 4 bases from V and 5 from J; bases not matched to a gene: 6. The CDR3 runs 14 residues. The V gene's germline CDR1 is SGHDT and CDR2 YYEEEE. The CDR3 spells CASSPGQYYQPQHF. For the CDR3, the DNA is TGTGCCAGCAGCCCGGGACAGTACTATCAGCCCCAGCATTTT. Complete variable domain (other parts from reference TRBV5-6 and TRBJ1-5): DAGVTQSPTHLIKTRGQQVTLRCSPKSGHDTVSWYQQALGQGPQFIFQYYEEEERQRGNFPDRFSGHQFPNYSSELNVNALLLGDSALYLCASSPGQYYQPQHFGDGTRLSIL.

The V and J genes are TRBV15 and TRBJ1-5, with D hard to call. The CDR3 runs to 15 residues. Per the germline V gene, CDR1 is LNHNV and CDR2 is YYDKDF (reference sequence). V lost 0 bases, J lost 1 base, and 7 bases lay in between. DNA for the CDR3: TGTGCCACCAGCAGAGATCCCGGGAGCAATCAGCCCCAGCATTTT. This codes for CATSRDPGSNQPQHF.

The rearrangement uses TRBV12-2 and TRBJ2-3; the table's D gene call, TRBD2, was not cross checked with the DNA. TRBV12-2 is tagged as a pseudogene. CDR3 length: 15 amino acids. The DNA for the CDR3 is TGTGCAAGGACTCTAGCGGGAGGGCCCACAGATACGCAGTATTTT. Encoded protein: CARTLAGGPTDTQYF.

The chain has TRBV9 and TRBJ1-2; 9 bases are shared with TRBD1. Looked up from germline, CDR1 is SGDLS and CDR2 is YYNGEE. Germline trimming cut 4 bases from V and 7 bases from J; bases unmatched to any gene: 8. The CDR3 has 14 amino acids. In DNA form, the CDR3 reads TGTGCCAGCAGCCCCGGGACAGGGTTCTCTGGCTACACCTTC. It specifies CASSPGTGFSGYTF.

The V call is TRBV3-1 (or the pseudogene TRBV3-2), the J call TRBJ2-7, with a weak D call TRBD2 (5 bases). V lost 1 base and J 6 bases, leaving 22 bases between the germline ends. Germline V gene data show CDR1 as LGHDT and CDR2 as YNNKEL (reference sequence). The CDR3 extends over 17 amino acids. The CDR3 spells CASSQVYTGGGSGEQYF. The CDR3, as DNA: TGTGCCAGCAGCCAAGTTTACACTGGTGGCGGGTCCGGCGAGCAGTACTTC.

This chain connects TRBV6-5 to TRBJ1-2; 7 bases match TRBD1. CDR1 and CDR2 (germline): MNHEY, SVGAGI. V shed 6 bases and J 7 bases; nucleotides not matched to a gene: 14. The CDR3 runs to 15 residues. DNA for the CDR3: TGTGCCAGCAGACTTAACAGGGGAGATAATCGTGGCTACACCTTC. Protein sequence: CASRLNRGDNRGYTF.

The chain combines TRBV6-2 or TRBV6-3 with TRBJ2-3; the D is unclear. The germline V gene has CDR1 MNHEY and CDR2 SVGEGT. With 0 bases removed from V and 0 bases from J, the gap between germline ends came to 10 bases. The CDR3 loop spans 16 amino acids. This CDR3 reads CASSYSREFSTDTQYF. Here the CDR3 DNA reads TGTGCCAGCAGTTACTCTCGCGAATTTAGCACAGATACGCAGTATTTT.

This chain links TRBV7-9 with TRBJ2-5; 7 nucleotides align to TRBD1. This CDR3 contains 17 residues. With V trimmed by 2 bases and J by 0 bases, 9 bases remained unmatched. Germline assignment: CDR1 SEHNR and CDR2 FQNEAQ (reference sequence). The CDR3: CASSLSSRGFYQETQYF. CDR3 coding DNA: TGTGCCAGCAGCTTATCAAGCAGGGGGTTCTACCAAGAGACCCAGTACTTC.

The chain uses TRBV4-1 and TRBJ1-2; D call uncertain. The CDR3 length is 14 residues. Trimming removed 0 bases from V and 5 bases from J, with 10 bases in between. Germline CDR1 is MGHRA and CDR2 is YSYEKL. CDR3 region: CASSQELGGYGYTF. CDR3 DNA: TGCGCCAGCAGCCAAGAGCTCGGCGGGTATGGCTACACCTTC.

The chain carries TRBV28 and TRBJ2-2; maybe TRBD1 (5 bases). There are 15 residues in the CDR3. V was trimmed by 6 bases and J by 0 bases, leaving 11 bases between them. Per the germline V gene, CDR1 is MDHEN and CDR2 is SYDVKM. CDR3 nucleotide sequence: TGTGCCAGCAGATCGACAGACGCGAACACCGGGGAGCTGTTTTTT. Translated, it gives CASRSTDANTGELFF.

V gene TRBV28 combines with J gene TRBJ1-6; TRBD1 might be the D (6 bases). V was shortened by 6 bases and J by 7 bases, with 22 bases between the two germline ends. The CDR3 contains 17 residues. Germline values: CDR1 MDHEN, CDR2 SYDVKM. CDR3 DNA sequence: TGTGCCAGCAGCTCGATCAGGGGACCTAAGGGCAATTCACCCCTCCACTTT. It yields the protein CASSSIRGPKGNSPLHF.

This clone was recorded only once. This chain connects TRBV2 to TRBJ2-3, with 11 bases fitting TRBD1. The V and J ends lost 10 bases and 6 bases, in that order; junction bases with no gene match: 6. The germline CDR1 and CDR2 sequences are SNHLY and FYNNEI. This CDR3 is 13 amino acids long. This CDR3 reads CATADRGRDTQYF. CDR3 bases: TGTGCCACCGCGGACAGGGGGCGTGATACGCAGTATTTT.

This sequence joins TRBV27 and TRBJ2-7, with 9 bases fitting TRBD2. This CDR3 has 17 residues. The V gene end was trimmed by 2 bases and the J gene end by 1 base; junction bases not matched to a gene: 9. Germline values: CDR1 MNHEY, CDR2 SMNVEV (reference sequence). In DNA, the CDR3 is TGTGCCAGCAGTTTAGGCCCACAAGCGGGGGGTTCCTACGAGCAGTACTTC. This encodes CASSLGPQAGGSYEQYF.

The V gene is TRBV11-3, the J gene TRBJ1-1; no firm D call. Germline V lookup: CDR1 SGHNT, CDR2 YENEEA. This CDR3 has 13 residues. The V gene lost 6 bases and the J gene lost 6 bases, with 14 bases spanning the gap. The CDR3 protein is CASSRNGVSEAFF. The CDR3 region has the DNA TGTGCCAGCAGTCGGAACGGCGTTTCTGAAGCTTTCTTT.